This T cell receptor (beta chain) was sequenced for a study of T cell changes during pregnancy in multiple sclerosis. J was trimmed by 5 bases and V by 5 bases; bases with no gene match: 13. Germline assignment: CDR1 MNHEY and CDR2 SMNVEV (reference sequence). CDR3 length: 16 residues. TCRdb keeps only in-frame clones here, not all; method: immunoSEQ multiplex PCR. The sample has roughly 45,000 clones; about 95% are singletons. The chain combines TRBV27 with TRBJ2-3; 7 bases align to TRBD2. The sample consisted of CD8+ T cells from peripheral blood mononuclear cells, taken in the first trimester of pregnancy. This receptor was taken from a female donor with multiple sclerosis, enrolled in a pregnancy study. This CDR3 is CASSPLASGKEDTQYF. The CDR3 DNA sequence: TGTGCCAGCAGTCCCCTCGCCAGCGGGAAAGAAGATACGCAGTATTTT.